This TCR beta chain is from a study of blood T cell repertoires in COVID-19. For the study at large: Whether acute or convalescent, the COVID-19 samples came from the United States, Italy and Spain.

Per the study methods: Estimates of nucleated cell counts were drawn from the amplification of reference gene primers. The method was immunoSEQ multiplex PCR; TCRdb's version includes in-frame clones alone and lacks a portion of them. V and J calls and clone size are copied from that table; D and trimming were computed from the DNA. The sample lists about 210,000 clones, 81% occurring once. This TCR came from a woman between 50 and 59 years old with acute COVID-19. The specimen was PBMCs or T cells enriched from blood (not recorded which).

The DNA of the CDR3 is TGCAGTGCCGGACTCAGGATTGAGCAGTTCTTC. Its protein is CSAGLRIEQFF. The V and J genes are TRBV20-1 and TRBJ2-1, with D perhaps TRBD2 (5 bases). Trimming removed 6 bases at V and 9 bases at J, with 12 bases between. Germline CDR1 DFQATT, CDR2 SNEGSKA (reference sequence). The length of the CDR3 is 11 residues.